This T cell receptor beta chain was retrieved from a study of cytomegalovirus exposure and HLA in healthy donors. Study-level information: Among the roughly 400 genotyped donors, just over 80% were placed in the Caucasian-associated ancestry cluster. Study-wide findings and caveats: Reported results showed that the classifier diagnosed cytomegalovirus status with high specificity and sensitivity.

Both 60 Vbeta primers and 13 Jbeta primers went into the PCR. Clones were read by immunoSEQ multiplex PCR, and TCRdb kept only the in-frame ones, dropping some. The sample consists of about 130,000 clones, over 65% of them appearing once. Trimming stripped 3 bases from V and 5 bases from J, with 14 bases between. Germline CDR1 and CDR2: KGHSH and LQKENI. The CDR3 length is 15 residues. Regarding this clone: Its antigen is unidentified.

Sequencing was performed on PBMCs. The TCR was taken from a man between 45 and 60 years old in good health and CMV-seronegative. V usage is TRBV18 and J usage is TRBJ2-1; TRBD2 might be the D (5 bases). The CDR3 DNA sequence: TGTGCCAGCTCACCGTCGATAGCGCCTGACAATGAGCAGTTCTTC. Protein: CASSPSIAPDNEQFF.